The source of this T cell receptor (beta chain) is a study of T cells after yellow fever vaccination. The study's findings and limits: Contaminating bulk clonotypes could be abundant in FACS-sorted repertoires.

Each CDR3 protein is one row after TCRdb ran MiXCR on the 5' RACE reads. The sample has about 320,000 distinct CDR3 sequences; around a tenth are singletons. There are many counts of this clonotype. Its antigen is still unknown. This CDR3 has 14 residues. V lost 5 bases, J lost 6 bases, and 6 bases stayed unmatched. Germline CDR1 is SGHTA and CDR2 is FQGTGA. This chain joins TRBV7-3 and TRBJ2-2, with 7 nucleotides matching TRBD1. The TCR was taken from a man between 18 and 35 years old who received the YFV17D yellow fever vaccine. This sample comprised CD4+ T cells sorted from PBMCs, obtained 45 days after the yellow fever booster vaccination. The CDR3 spells CASSQTGAPGELFF. In DNA form, the CDR3 reads TGTGCCAGCAGCCAAACAGGGGCGCCCGGGGAGCTGTTTTTT.